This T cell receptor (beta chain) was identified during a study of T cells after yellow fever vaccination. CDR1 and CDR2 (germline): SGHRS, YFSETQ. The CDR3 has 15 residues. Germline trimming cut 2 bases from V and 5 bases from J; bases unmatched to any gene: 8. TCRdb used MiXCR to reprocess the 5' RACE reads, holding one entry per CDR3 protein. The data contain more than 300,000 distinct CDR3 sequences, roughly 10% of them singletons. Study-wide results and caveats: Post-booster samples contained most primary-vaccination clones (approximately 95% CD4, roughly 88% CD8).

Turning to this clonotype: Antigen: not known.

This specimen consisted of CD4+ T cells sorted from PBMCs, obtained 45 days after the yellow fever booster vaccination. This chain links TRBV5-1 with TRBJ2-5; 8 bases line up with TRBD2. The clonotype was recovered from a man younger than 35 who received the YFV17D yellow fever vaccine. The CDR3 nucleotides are TGCGCCAGCAGCTTCACGGGACTAGAGGCCGAGACCCAGTACTTC. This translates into CASSFTGLEAETQYF. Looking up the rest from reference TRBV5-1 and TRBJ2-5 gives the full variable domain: KAGVTQTPRYLIKTRGQQVTLSCSPISGHRSVSWYQQTPGQGLQFLFEYFSETQRNKGNFPGRFSGRQFSNSRSEMNVSTLELGDSALYLCASSFTGLEAETQYFGPGTRLLVL.